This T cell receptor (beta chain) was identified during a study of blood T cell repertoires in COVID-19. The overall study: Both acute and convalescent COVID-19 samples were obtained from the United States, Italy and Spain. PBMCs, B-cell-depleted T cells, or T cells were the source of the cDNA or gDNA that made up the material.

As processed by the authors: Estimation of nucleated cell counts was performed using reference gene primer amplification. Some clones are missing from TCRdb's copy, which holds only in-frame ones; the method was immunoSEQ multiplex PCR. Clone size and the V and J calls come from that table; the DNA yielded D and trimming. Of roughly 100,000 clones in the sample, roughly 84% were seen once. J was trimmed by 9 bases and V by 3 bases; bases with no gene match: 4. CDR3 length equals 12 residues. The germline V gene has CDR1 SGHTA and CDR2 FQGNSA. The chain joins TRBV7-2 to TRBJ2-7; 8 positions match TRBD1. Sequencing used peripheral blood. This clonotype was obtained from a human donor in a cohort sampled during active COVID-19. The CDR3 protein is CASSFRTGRQYF. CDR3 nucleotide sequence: TGTGCCAGCAGCTTTCGGACAGGGCGGCAGTACTTC.